A single sample gave rise to the 22 T cell receptor beta chains below, sequenced in a study of shared T cell receptors in the human thymus. Clones were read by immunoSEQ multiplex PCR, and TCRdb kept only the in-frame ones, dropping some. The sample carries hundreds of thousands of clones, roughly 88% recorded once. The sample was also reused in another study, on human thymus T cells.

Sequenced material: thymocytes. These receptors all come from a boy in the first two years of life with a congenital heart defect.

This clone appeared once. V gene TRBV27 combines with J gene TRBJ2-5; 7 bases are a match to TRBD2. The V segment lost 11 bases and the J segment 5 bases; nucleotides outside the gene matches: 11. The CDR3 has 13 amino acids. Looked up from germline, CDR1 is MNHEY and CDR2 is SMNVEV (reference sequence). In DNA form, the CDR3 reads TGTGCCTCTTCGGGCGGGGGAGAGGAGACCCAGTACTTC. It encodes CASSGGGEETQYF.

The chain uses TRBV7-6 and TRBJ2-1; 11 nucleotides line up with TRBD2. This CDR3 region has 15 residues. CDR1 is SGHVS, CDR2 FNYEAQ, per germline. Trimming removed 6 bases from V and 5 bases from J; junction bases left unmatched: 6. The CDR3 sequence: CASSSLAGVDNEQFF. The CDR3 nucleotides are TGTGCCAGCAGTTCACTAGCGGGAGTCGACAATGAGCAGTTCTTC.

The rearrangement links TRBV15 to TRBJ2-2; D perhaps matches TRBD1 (6 bases). V was cut by 5 bases and J by 4 bases, with 17 bases left in between. The CDR3 consists of 16 residues. Per the germline V gene, CDR1 is LNHNV and CDR2 is YYDKDF (reference sequence). The CDR3 is CATSPNRAGGTGELFF. The CDR3 DNA reads TGTGCCACCAGCCCTAACAGGGCGGGTGGCACCGGGGAGCTGTTTTTT.

This clone was observed a handful of times. The chain couples TRBV28 to TRBJ2-1; TRBD2 might be the D (6 bases). Germline loops: CDR1 MDHEN, CDR2 SYDVKM. Between the trimmed V and J ends, which lost 5 bases and 7 bases, there was a span of 18 bases. The CDR3 extends over 15 amino acids. CDR3: CASSPIAVWENEQFF. The CDR3 coding sequence is TGTGCCAGCAGTCCAATAGCGGTGTGGGAGAATGAGCAGTTCTTC.

A remark on this clone: A read error may account for a junction end that differs from germline. This rearrangement joins TRBV29-1 to TRBJ2-7; 7 bases are a match to TRBD1. The CDR3 covers 13 residues. Germline V lookup: CDR1 SQVTM, CDR2 ANQGSEA. The CDR3 DNA sequence: TGCAGCGTATACACAGGGGTCTCCTACGAGCGGTACTTC. It translates to CSVYTGVSYERYF.

J is TRBJ1-5 and V is TRBV6-1; D is perhaps TRBD1 (5 bases). Trimming stripped 2 bases from V and 4 bases from J, with 12 bases between. This CDR3 has 15 amino acids. The germline V gene encodes CDR1 MNHNS and CDR2 SASEGT. The CDR3 here is CASSERQGGNQPQHF. CDR3 bases: TGTGCCAGCAGTGAACGGCAGGGAGGGAATCAGCCCCAGCATTTT.

J is TRBJ2-7 and V is TRBV10-3, with TRBD1 identical over 9 bases. V dropped 5 bases and J dropped 5; count of bases not matched to a gene: 7. The CDR3 length is 14 residues. Germline V gene sequence: CDR1 ENHRY, CDR2 SYGVKD. DNA of the CDR3: TGTGCCATCAGTCCGGGACAGGGTTCCCACGAGCAGTACTTC. Translation: CAISPGQGSHEQYF.

The chain carries TRBV5-6 and TRBJ2-3; 9 nucleotides line up with TRBD2. CDR1 is SGHDT and CDR2 is YYEEEE in the germline V gene. CDR3 size: 18 residues. V gave up 3 bases and J gave up 4 bases; unmatched junction bases: 15. The CDR3 spells CASSWGVVAGARPDTQYF. The CDR3 DNA reads TGTGCCAGCAGCTGGGGGGTTGTAGCGGGAGCAAGGCCAGATACGCAGTATTTT.

The gene calls are TRBV7-2 and TRBJ2-7; 10 bases line up with TRBD2. Germline loops: CDR1 SGHTA, CDR2 FQGNSA. There are 16 residues in the CDR3. Trimming took 3 bases from V and 2 from J; bases not matched to a gene: 7. The CDR3 reads CASSFPLAGGPYEQYF. The CDR3 DNA follows: TGTGCCAGCAGCTTCCCCTTAGCGGGAGGACCCTACGAGCAGTACTTC.

In its sample, this clone was seen once. The chain uses TRBV5-1 and TRBJ1-2; D gene ambiguous. V lost 4 bases and J lost 1, with 20 bases in between. Per germline, CDR1 SGHRS and CDR2 YFSETQ. The CDR3 is made up of 17 amino acids. Here the CDR3 DNA reads TGCGCCAGCAGCCCCAGTCCTTACTCGGGAGGTAACTATGGCTACACCTTC. This gives the protein CASSPSPYSGGNYGYTF.

The genes are TRBV7-2 and TRBJ1-5, with D maybe TRBD1 (5 bases). The CDR3 has 16 residues. V was trimmed by 0 bases and J by 5 bases, leaving 14 bases between them. Germline lookup yields CDR1 SGHTA and CDR2 FQGNSA. CDR3 amino acids: CASSLAPKGFDQPQHF. The DNA of the CDR3 is TGTGCCAGCAGCTTAGCCCCAAAGGGGTTCGATCAGCCCCAGCATTTT.

The chain recombines TRBV4-3 with TRBJ2-2; 10 bases match TRBD2. The V segment lost 1 base and the J segment 5 bases; nucleotides outside the gene matches: 19. Germline CDR1 is LGHNA and CDR2 is YSLEER. CDR3 size: 21 residues. The CDR3: CASSQGARGRPGLAATGELFF. The CDR3 DNA reads as TGCGCCAGCAGCCAAGGAGCGCGAGGGCGACCTGGACTAGCGGCAACCGGGGAGCTGTTTTTT.

This rearrangement joins TRBV4-2 to TRBJ1-1; D may be TRBD1 (5 bases). Germline V gives CDR1 LGHNA, CDR2 YNFKEQ. V shed 3 bases and J shed 4 bases, with 9 bases lying between them. The length of the CDR3 is 13 residues. CDR3 DNA sequence: TGTGCCAGCAGCCAGCTCCAGGGCACTGAAGCTTTCTTT. As protein: CASSQLQGTEAFF.

This chain uses TRBV9 with TRBJ1-4; D uncertain. With 3 bases removed from V and 8 bases from J, the gap between germline ends came to 11 bases. The CDR3 has 13 residues. Germline values: CDR1 SGDLS, CDR2 YYNGEE. The CDR3 nucleotides read TGTGCCAGCAGCGGGGGAGTTGGGGAAAAACTGTTTTTT. Residues: CASSGGVGEKLFF.

The chain joins TRBV2 to TRBJ1-2, with D hard to call. CDR1 is SNHLY, CDR2 FYNNEI, per germline. V was pared by 6 bases and J by 5 bases, with 13 bases between. The CDR3 runs to 13 residues. The CDR3 bases are TGTGCCAGCAGCTCAAGAGGGTCGTATGGCTACACCTTC. Translating it yields CASSSRGSYGYTF.

The gene calls are TRBV30 and TRBJ2-6; the match to TRBD1 covers 9 bases. CDR3 length: 21 amino acids. Germline values: CDR1 GTSNPN, CDR2 SVGIG (reference sequence). V lost 2 bases, J lost 0 bases, and 17 bases stayed unmatched. This chain's CDR3 is CAWSPPLMPGQGPSGANVLTF. The CDR3 coding sequence is TGTGCCTGGAGTCCGCCCCTCATGCCGGGACAGGGTCCCTCTGGGGCCAACGTCCTGACTTTC. The whole variable domain, filled in from reference TRBV30 and TRBJ2-6, reads SQTIHQWPATLVQPVGSPLSLECTVEGTSNPNLYWYRQAAGRGLQLLFYSVGIGQISSEVPQNLSASRPQDRQFILSSKKLLLSDSGFYLCAWSPPLMPGQGPSGANVLTFGAGSRLTVL.

The rearrangement joins TRBV2 to TRBJ1-2; no firm D call. Trimming left V 6 bases short and J 2 bases short, with 7 bases between. Germline V gene sequence: CDR1 SNHLY, CDR2 FYNNEI. This CDR3 has 12 amino acids. This chain's CDR3 is CASRPGNYGYTF. The DNA of the CDR3 is TGTGCCAGCAGACCGGGAAACTATGGCTACACCTTC.

The chain employs TRBV6-6 and TRBJ1-5; D is uncertain. Germline V gene sequence: CDR1 MNHNY, CDR2 SVGAGI (reference sequence). CDR3 length equals 13 residues. Trimming took 6 bases from V and 7 from J, leaving 13 bases between them. As DNA, the CDR3 is TGTGCCAGCAGCCAGACTCCGAGGCAGCCCCAGCATTTT. Its protein is CASSQTPRQPQHF.

The rearrangement links TRBV4-2 to TRBJ2-7; TRBD1 is a possible D gene (6 bases). The CDR3 covers 15 residues. V was clipped by 1 base and J by 2 bases, with 12 bases between them. Germline V gene sequence: CDR1 LGHNA, CDR2 YNFKEQ. The CDR3 DNA reads as TGTGCCAGCAGCCAAGTTAGACAGGCCACCTACGAGCAGTACTTC. Translation: CASSQVRQATYEQYF.

V is TRBV7-8 and J is TRBJ1-2; D unresolved. Germline loops: CDR1 SGHVS, CDR2 FQNEAQ. The CDR3 is 14 amino acids. The V end lost 0 bases, the J end lost 2 bases, and 7 bases lay between the germline ends. The CDR3 coding sequence is TGTGCCAGCAGCTTAGCGGTAGAAAACTATGGCTACACCTTC. Amino acid sequence: CASSLAVENYGYTF.

This chain joins TRBV11-2 and TRBJ2-7, with 11 positions matching TRBD2. This CDR3 has 15 amino acids. The V and J ends lost 7 bases and 2 bases, in that order; junction bases with no gene match: 7. From germline, CDR1 is SGHAT and CDR2 FQNNGV. The chain's CDR3 is CASTPSGRSPYEQYF. The CDR3 DNA reads as TGTGCCAGCACGCCTAGCGGGAGGTCACCCTACGAGCAGTACTTC. Variable domain in full (rest from reference TRBV11-2 and TRBJ2-7): EAGVAQSPRYKIIEKRQSVAFWCNPISGHATLYWYQQILGQGPKLLIQFQNNGVVDDSQLPKDRFSAERLKGVDSTLKIQPAKLEDSAVYLCASTPSGRSPYEQYFGPGTRLTVT.

The V and J genes are TRBV2 and TRBJ2-6; no reliable D call. The CDR3 sequence is 13 residues long. Germline V gives CDR1 SNHLY, CDR2 FYNNEI. V lost 6 bases and J 4 bases, leaving 7 bases between the germline ends. The CDR3 nucleotides are TGTGCCAGCAGCCCCGCGGGGGCCAACGTCCTGACTTTC. Its translation: CASSPAGANVLTF. Full variable domain (missing parts from reference TRBV2 and TRBJ2-6): EPEVTQTPSHQVTQMGQEVILRCVPISNHLYFYWYRQILGQKVEFLVSFYNNEISEKSEIFDDQFSVERPDGSNFTLKIRSTKLEDSAMYFCASSPAGANVLTFGAGSRLTVL.